Reported below is one T cell receptor (beta chain). Its antigen is as yet unknown. This record belongs to a study of cytomegalovirus exposure and HLA in healthy donors. Across the study: Of all 400 or so donors who were genotyped, roughly 81% belonged to the Caucasian-associated ancestry cluster. Broader study findings: There were about 160 TCR beta chains listed as cytomegalovirus-associated.

This CDR3 has 14 residues. The germline CDR1 and CDR2 sequences are SGHTA and FQGNSA. V lost 2 bases and J 2 bases, leaving 9 bases between the germline ends. The PCR ran on 60 Vbeta and 13 Jbeta primers. Using immunoSEQ multiplex PCR, the repertoire was profiled, and TCRdb retains in-frame clones only, with some absent. This table has around 85,000 clones, about four fifths appearing once. The sequenced material came from PBMCs. The sequence was obtained from a man aged 25-40 years in good health and CMV-seronegative. The gene calls are TRBV7-2 and TRBJ1-2; TRBD1 might be the D (5 bases). CDR3 in amino acids: CASSLYNRNYGYTF. The CDR3 nucleotides are TGTGCCAGCAGCTTATATAACAGGAACTATGGCTACACCTTC.